Listed below are T cell receptor beta chains from one sample, sequenced in a study of post-analysis software for immune sequencing data. TCRdb re-derived calls from the PCR reads in MiXCR, one entry per CDR3 protein. The repertoire consists of some 700,000 distinct CDR3 sequences, with around 60% occurring once and the leading ten covering about 11%. The source material was blood. These TCRs come from a girl aged 2 to 9 with multiple sclerosis. The CDR3 runs from the conserved cysteine through the conserved F or W. The D gene is left open where the match is weak. Where a row states a size, it is once, few, many or the class of an expanded clone; other rows omit it.

size: NA; D: TRBD2; J: TRBJ2-1; V: TRBV29-1; DNA: TGCAGCGTTTCTAGCGGGAGCCTCTACAATGAGCAGTTCTTC; CDR3: CSVSSGSLYNEQFF
size: few; D: TRBD1; J: TRBJ2-6; V: TRBV5-6; DNA: TGTGCCAGCACGAGACAGGGCCTTAGCTCTGGGGCCAACGTCCTGACTTTC; CDR3: CASTRQGLSSGANVLTF
size: NA; D: TRBD1; J: TRBJ1-2; V: TRBV4-1; DNA: TGCGCCAGCAGCCAAGAGGACAGGGTTTATTATGGCTACACCTTC; CDR3: CASSQEDRVYYGYTF
size: few; D: NA; J: TRBJ2-1; V: TRBV5-1; DNA: TGCGCCAGCAGCTGGCAGGGGGGTGAGCAGTTCTTC; CDR3: CASSWQGGEQFF
size: NA; D: TRBD2; J: TRBJ2-3; V: TRBV29-1; DNA: TGCAGCGTTATCCGGTACCAGCGGGGTGGTGAAGATACGCAGTATTTT; CDR3: CSVIRYQRGGEDTQYF
size: NA; D: TRBD1; J: TRBJ2-7; V: TRBV30; DNA: TGTGCCTGGAGGGGGACAGGGATCGGCGAGCAGTACTTC; CDR3: CAWRGTGIGEQYF
size: NA; D: TRBD2; J: TRBJ2-3; V: TRBV7-2; DNA: TGTGCCAGCAGCCGGACTAGCGGGAGGTACATGGTGGATACGCAGTATTTT; CDR3: CASSRTSGRYMVDTQYF
size: NA; D: NA; J: TRBJ2-5; V: TRBV11-2; DNA: TGTGCCAGCAGCTTCACGGAAGAGACCCAGTACTTC; CDR3: CASSFTEETQYF
size: NA; D: TRBD1; J: TRBJ2-1; V: TRBV30; DNA: TGTGCCTGGAGTCATGGACAGGGGGGCTACAATGAGCAGTTCTTC; CDR3: CAWSHGQGGYNEQFF
size: few; D: NA; J: TRBJ1-1; V: TRBV20-1; DNA: TGCAGTGCTGGGGCGGCTTTCTTT; CDR3: CSAGAAFF
size: NA; D: TRBD2; J: TRBJ2-3; V: TRBV29-1; DNA: TGCAGCGTTGAAGATCAGTTTAGCGGGGTAACAGATACGCAGTATTTT; CDR3: CSVEDQFSGVTDTQYF
size: few; D: TRBD1; J: TRBJ1-1; V: TRBV5-8; DNA: TGTGCCAGCAGCTTCCAGGGGGCATCGAACACTGAAGCTTTCTTT; CDR3: CASSFQGASNTEAFF
size: NA; D: NA; J: TRBJ2-7; V: TRBV28; DNA: TGTGCCAGCAGTACTATCACAGTACCGAGCTCCTACGAGCAGTACTTC; CDR3: CASSTITVPSSYEQYF
size: NA; D: NA; J: TRBJ2-7; V: TRBV6-1; DNA: TGTGCCAGCAGTGAGCTAGGGGTGACCCACGAGCAGTACTTC; CDR3: CASSELGVTHEQYF
size: NA; D: NA; J: TRBJ2-7; V: TRBV5-1; DNA: TGCGCCAGCAGCTTGGATTCTAGCGCGTTCTACGAGCAGTACTTC; CDR3: CASSLDSSAFYEQYF
size: once; D: TRBD2; J: TRBJ2-1; V: TRBV5-1; DNA: TGCGCCAGCAGCCGGACTAGGGCTGGATACAATGAGCAGTTCTTC; CDR3: CASSRTRAGYNEQFF
size: NA; D: TRBD2; J: TRBJ2-7; V: TRBV18; DNA: TGTGCCAGCTCACCGGGACTAGCGTACCACTACGAGCAGTACTTC; CDR3: CASSPGLAYHYEQYF
size: NA; D: TRBD2; J: TRBJ2-1; V: TRBV7-3; DNA: TGTGCCAGCAGCTCCACAAGGACTAGCCTGAGCAATGAGCAGTTCTTC; CDR3: CASSSTRTSLSNEQFF
size: NA; D: NA; J: TRBJ1-5; V: TRBV7-2; DNA: TGTGCCAGCAGCTTTGGCAGCCCTCGGAACAATCAGCCCCAGCATTTT; CDR3: CASSFGSPRNNQPQHF
size: once; D: NA; J: TRBJ2-7; V: TRBV5-4; DNA: TGTGCCAGCAGCTCAATAAACAGGGACTCCTACGAGCAGTACTTC; CDR3: CASSSINRDSYEQYF
size: NA; D: NA; J: TRBJ2-1; V: TRBV6-5; DNA: TGTGCCAGCAGGCCAAACAGGGGGGGACCGTACAATGAGCAGTTCTTC; CDR3: CASRPNRGGPYNEQFF
size: NA; D: TRBD1; J: TRBJ2-1; V: TRBV25-1; DNA: TGTGCCAGCAGTGAGCCGGGACAGGGGGTCTACAATGAGCAGTTCTTC; CDR3: CASSEPGQGVYNEQFF
size: few; D: NA; J: TRBJ2-5; V: TRBV20-1; DNA: TGCAGTGCTAGTCAGCCAGAGACCCAGTACTTC; CDR3: CSASQPETQYF
size: NA; D: TRBD2; J: TRBJ2-1; V: TRBV7-9; DNA: TGTGCCAGCAGCCCCCTCGGGCTAGCGGGAGTGAGGGAGCAGTTCTTC; CDR3: CASSPLGLAGVREQFF
size: NA; D: TRBD2; J: TRBJ2-1; V: TRBV7-3; DNA: TGTGCCAGCAGCCCCTCCGGGACTAGCGGATCTAATGAGCAGTTCTTC; CDR3: CASSPSGTSGSNEQFF
size: NA; D: NA; J: TRBJ1-1; V: TRBV5-1; DNA: TGCGCCAGCAGCTTAATAGCCCTCCCCACTGAAGCTTTCTTT; CDR3: CASSLIALPTEAFF
size: NA; D: NA; J: TRBJ1-1; V: TRBV25-1; DNA: TGTGCCAGCAGTACAGGGACCTGGGGCACTGAAGCTTTCTTT; CDR3: CASSTGTWGTEAFF
size: NA; D: NA; J: TRBJ2-7; V: TRBV25-1; DNA: TGTGCCAGCAGTGATTTCCGGGACCAATACGAGCAGTACTTC; CDR3: CASSDFRDQYEQYF
size: NA; D: TRBD2; J: TRBJ2-7; V: TRBV2; DNA: TGTGCCAGCGGGTTGGGACTAGCTCGCGAGCAGTACTTC; CDR3: CASGLGLAREQYF
size: few; D: NA; J: TRBJ2-1; V: TRBV10-3; DNA: TGTGCCATCAGTGAGTCGGTGGCCTCAAGGTCTGAGCAGTTCTTC; CDR3: CAISESVASRSEQFF
size: NA; D: NA; J: TRBJ2-3; V: TRBV20-1; DNA: TGCAGTGCTAGAGATGAAATCACAGATACGCAGTATTTT; CDR3: CSARDEITDTQYF
size: NA; D: NA; J: TRBJ2-3; V: TRBV24-1; DNA: TGTGCCACCAGTGGTAGCAGAATCAGGAATACGCAGTATTTT; CDR3: CATSGSRIRNTQYF
size: few; D: NA; J: TRBJ2-5; V: TRBV20-1; DNA: TGCAGTGCTGGGGGGACGGGAGAGACCCAGTACTTC; CDR3: CSAGGTGETQYF
size: NA; D: TRBD1; J: TRBJ1-2; V: TRBV6-2/TRBV6-3; DNA: TGTGCCAGCAGTTACCTTAGGACGACAGGGGGCTATGGCTACACCTTC; CDR3: CASSYLRTTGGYGYTF
size: NA; D: NA; J: TRBJ2-1; V: TRBV5-1; DNA: TGCGCCAGCAGCCCACCAGGGACCGAGACCAAGGGGGTGTACAATGAGCAGTTCTTC; CDR3: CASSPPGTETKGVYNEQFF
size: NA; D: TRBD2; J: TRBJ2-1; V: TRBV7-3; DNA: TGTGCCAGCGGCCCAGCGGGAGCCAATGAGCAGTTCTTC; CDR3: CASGPAGANEQFF
size: once; D: TRBD2; J: TRBJ2-1; V: TRBV9; DNA: TGTGCCAGCAGCCCTCCCGGACTAGGGTGGGACAATGAGCAGTTCTTC; CDR3: CASSPPGLGWDNEQFF
size: NA; D: TRBD1; J: TRBJ1-2; V: TRBV7-9; DNA: TGTGCCAGCAGCTTAGCGGGTGGACAGGCTGGCTACACCTTC; CDR3: CASSLAGGQAGYTF
size: NA; D: NA; J: TRBJ2-1; V: TRBV5-1; DNA: TGCGCCAGCGCGACAGCTAATGAGCAGTTCTTC; CDR3: CASATANEQFF
size: NA; D: TRBD2; J: TRBJ2-1; V: TRBV29-1; DNA: TGCAGCGTCCTAGCGGCTACCGTCGAAGATGAGCAGTTCTTC; CDR3: CSVLAATVEDEQFF
size: few; D: NA; J: TRBJ2-7; V: TRBV5-6; DNA: TGTGCCAGCAGCTTGTCGGCGATCGAGCAGTACTTC; CDR3: CASSLSAIEQYF
size: NA; D: NA; J: TRBJ2-7; V: TRBV20-1; DNA: TGCAGTGCTAGAGTCCCCGGGAGAAACGAGCAGTACTTC; CDR3: CSARVPGRNEQYF
size: NA; D: NA; J: TRBJ1-5; V: TRBV2; DNA: TGTGCCAGCAGTGATCGGGAAGATCAGCCCCAGCATTTT; CDR3: CASSDREDQPQHF
size: NA; D: TRBD1; J: TRBJ1-5; V: TRBV20-1; DNA: TGCAGTGCTAGAGACCTCAGGGGGGCGCGTCAGGAGCCCCAGCATTTT; CDR3: CSARDLRGARQEPQHF
size: NA; D: TRBD1; J: TRBJ2-1; V: TRBV6-4; DNA: TGTGCCAGCAGTGCATCCGGGACAGGGGGAAGGAATGAGCAGTTCTTC; CDR3: CASSASGTGGRNEQFF
size: NA; D: NA; J: TRBJ1-2; V: TRBV11-2; DNA: TGTGCCAGCAGCTTAGCGACAGACTACTATGGCTACACCTTC; CDR3: CASSLATDYYGYTF
size: NA; D: NA; J: TRBJ2-3; V: TRBV7-3; DNA: TGTGCCAGCAGCTTAAACTTCGGCGGGACTACAGATACGCAGTATTTT; CDR3: CASSLNFGGTTDTQYF
size: NA; D: TRBD1; J: TRBJ1-2; V: TRBV20-1; DNA: TGCAGTGCTTGGACAGGGGAGAACTATGGCTACACCTTC; CDR3: CSAWTGENYGYTF